This T cell receptor (beta chain) emerged from a study of OX40 agonist ivuxolimab in advanced cancers. For the study at large: Patients enrolled in dose escalation were diagnosed with hepatocellular carcinoma, melanoma, renal cell or head and neck cancer.

CDR1 and CDR2 (germline): SGHTA, FQGNSA. Trimming cost V 5 bases and J 5 bases, with 13 bases left between them. This CDR3 has 14 amino acids. Generated by immunoSEQ multiplex PCR, the TCRdb table keeps only in-frame clones and is missing some. The data contain tens of thousands of clones, 70% to 90% of them seen just once; the ten biggest clones take up around 0.45%. Source: CD4+ or CD8+ T cells sorted from blood, taken in a trial of the OX40 agonist ivuxolimab. The chain couples TRBV7-2 to TRBJ1-5; D remains ambiguous. This TCR came from an adult with an advanced solid tumor such as melanoma, head and neck, liver or kidney cancer. The CDR3 is CASSPRWRDQPQHF. CDR3 bases: TGTGCCAGCAGCCCCCGGTGGAGAGATCAGCCCCAGCATTTT.